This passage covers 23 T cell receptor beta chains from one sample sequenced in a study of OX40 agonist ivuxolimab in advanced cancers. Repertoires were generated with immunoSEQ multiplex PCR, while TCRdb's copy carries only in-frame clones and drops some. This table holds around 100,000 clones, around nine tenths found once. The sample consisted of CD4+ or CD8+ T cells sorted from blood, taken in a trial of the OX40 agonist ivuxolimab. All receptors derive from an adult with an advanced solid tumor such as melanoma, head and neck, liver or kidney cancer.

This chain uses TRBV6-5 with TRBJ1-2; TRBD1 matches at 10 bases. CDR1 and CDR2 (germline): MNHEY, SVGAGI. The length of the CDR3 is 14 residues. With V trimmed by 2 bases and J by 3 bases, 0 bases remained unmatched. Here the CDR3 reads CASSYGTGDYGYTF. DNA of the CDR3: TGTGCCAGCAGTTACGGGACAGGGGACTATGGCTACACCTTC.

The chain employs TRBV7-9 and TRBJ1-4, with TRBD1 matching over 11 bases. Looked up from germline, CDR1 is SEHNR and CDR2 is FQNEAQ (reference sequence). The CDR3 sequence is 16 residues long. V shed 4 bases, J shed 2 bases, and the junction held 3 bases outside the gene matches. The CDR3 here is CASSWTGGRTNEKLFF. The CDR3 DNA reads TGTGCCAGCAGCTGGACAGGGGGCAGGACTAATGAAAAACTGTTTTTT. The entire variable domain, with the rest obtained from reference TRBV7-9 and TRBJ1-4, is as follows: DTGVSQNPRHKITKRGQNVTFRCDPISEHNRLYWYRQTLGQGPEFLTYFQNEAQLEKSRLLSDRFSAERPKGSFSTLEIQRTEQGDSAMYLCASSWTGGRTNEKLFFGSGTQLSVL.

The chain is built from TRBV10-3 and TRBJ2-7; TRBD1 matches at 7 bases. V gave up 2 bases and J gave up 6 bases; unmatched junction bases: 7. CDR3 length: 14 amino acids. Germline CDR1 reads ENHRY; CDR2 reads SYGVKD. The CDR3 loop is CAISEGGGQAEQYF. CDR3 DNA: TGTGCCATCAGTGAGGGAGGAGGACAGGCCGAGCAGTACTTC.

This chain uses TRBV9 with TRBJ1-4; maybe TRBD1 (6 bases). Germline V gene data show CDR1 as SGDLS and CDR2 as YYNGEE. The CDR3 has 14 amino acids. V was shortened by 5 bases and J by 6 bases, with 14 bases between the two germline ends. CDR3 DNA: TGTGCCAGCAGTCGAGGGGGAGACGATGAAAAACTGTTTTTT. As protein: CASSRGGDDEKLFF.

The V gene is TRBV5-4, the J gene TRBJ1-3; 8 bases align to TRBD1. V dropped 3 bases and J dropped 2; count of bases not matched to a gene: 4. Germline V gene data show CDR1 as SGHNT and CDR2 as YYREEE (reference sequence). The CDR3 spans 15 residues. This chain's CDR3 is CASSSQDRAGNTIYF. CDR3 nucleotides: TGTGCCAGCAGCTCACAGGACAGGGCTGGAAACACCATATATTTT. The variable domain in full, with the rest retrieved from reference TRBV5-4 and TRBJ1-3, is ETGVTQSPTHLIKTRGQQVTLRCSSQSGHNTVSWYQQALGQGPQFIFQYYREEENGRGNFPPRFSGLQFPNYSSELNVNALELDDSALYLCASSSQDRAGNTIYFGEGSWLTVV.

The chain carries TRBV7-8 and TRBJ1-2, with D unclear. This CDR3 is built from 13 residues. V gave up 8 bases and J gave up 0 bases, with 10 bases separating them. Per the germline V gene, CDR1 is SGHVS and CDR2 is FQNEAQ. CDR3 residues: CASGIGPNYGYTF. CDR3 nucleotides: TGTGCCAGCGGCATCGGGCCTAACTATGGCTACACCTTC.

The chain links TRBV10-1 to TRBJ2-2; the D is unclear. Germline V lookup: CDR1 WNHNN, CDR2 SYGVQD (reference sequence). V shed 4 bases and J shed 5 bases, with 8 bases lying between them. This CDR3 comprises 13 residues. The CDR3 here is CASSVTSTGELFF. CDR3 DNA: TGCGCCAGCAGTGTCACCAGTACCGGGGAGCTGTTTTTT.

This clone was detected only once. J is TRBJ2-3 and V is TRBV7-3, with D possibly being TRBD1 (5 bases). V was cut by 2 bases and J by 2 bases, with 8 bases left in between. Germline lookup yields CDR1 SGHTA and CDR2 FQGTGA. CDR3 size: 14 residues. CDR3 loop: CASSLEDNTDTQYF. The CDR3 nucleotides read TGTGCCAGCAGCTTAGAGGACAACACAGATACGCAGTATTTT. The whole variable domain, remainder taken from reference TRBV7-3 and TRBJ2-3, is GAGVSQTPSNKVTEKGKYVELRCDPISGHTALYWYRQSLGQGPEFLIYFQGTGAADDSGLPNDRFFAVRPEGSVSTLKIQRTERGDSAVYLCASSLEDNTDTQYFGPGTRLTVL.

CDR3 nucleotides: TGCAGCGCCCTCCATGGAGTTTCGGAGCAGTACTTC. Its protein product is CSALHGVSEQYF. This sequence joins TRBV29-1 and TRBJ2-7, with D uncertain. V was trimmed by 7 bases and J by 7 bases, leaving 17 bases between them. The CDR3 sequence is 12 residues long. Germline V gene lookup returns CDR1 SQVTM and CDR2 ANQGSEA.

The chain employs TRBV11-2 and TRBJ2-3; D might be TRBD1 or TRBD2, each matching 5 bases. The V gene lost 4 bases and the J gene lost 2 bases, with 19 bases spanning the gap. CDR1 and CDR2 (germline): SGHAT, FQNNGV. The CDR3 spans 17 residues. The CDR3 spells CASSSPSWGPNTDTQYF. Here the CDR3 DNA reads TGTGCCAGCAGCTCCCCTTCTTGGGGACCCAACACAGATACGCAGTATTTT.

This clone has more than one count but fewer than ten. V and J are TRBV28 and TRBJ1-2; D is unresolved. The CDR3 contains 14 residues. In germline, CDR1 is MDHEN, CDR2 SYDVKM. Trimming cost V 6 bases and J 2 bases, with 13 bases left between them. The CDR3 here is CASRGFGTNYGYTF. In DNA form, the CDR3 reads TGTGCCAGCAGAGGGTTCGGAACAAACTATGGCTACACCTTC.

The table lists this clone with a count of one. The gene calls are TRBV15 and TRBJ2-3; 16 bases agree with TRBD2. Germline values: CDR1 LNHNV, CDR2 YYDKDF (reference sequence). The CDR3 runs to 18 residues. Germline trimming cut 4 bases from V and 6 bases from J; bases unmatched to any gene: 10. CDR3 amino acids: CATSTTLGTSGRGDTQYF. CDR3 DNA: TGTGCCACCAGCACAACCCTCGGGACTAGCGGGAGGGGCGATACGCAGTATTTT.

V is TRBV7-9 and J is TRBJ1-2; 7 nucleotides align to TRBD1. The CDR3 is 15 amino acids. Germline CDR1 and CDR2: SEHNR and FQNEAQ (reference sequence). With 4 bases clipped from V and 4 bases from J, the junction kept 9 bases outside the gene matches. The CDR3 sequence is CASSSSDREIYGYTF. Written as DNA, the CDR3 is TGTGCCAGCAGCTCGAGCGACAGGGAAATCTATGGCTACACCTTC.

A single count supports this clone. The rearrangement uses TRBV6-4 and TRBJ2-3; 7 bases line up with TRBD2. CDR3 length: 15 residues. After removal of 8 bases from V and 1 base from J, the junction contained 9 bases not matched to a gene. Per germline, CDR1 MRHNA and CDR2 SNTAGT. DNA for the CDR3: TGTGCCAGCTCCGCGGGGGTCCGGGGCACAGATACGCAGTATTTT. Translated: CASSAGVRGTDTQYF.

The chain is built from TRBV19 and TRBJ2-3, with D possibly being TRBD1 (6 bases). The CDR3 is made up of 15 amino acids. CDR1 and CDR2 (germline): LNHDA, SQIVND (reference sequence). V was trimmed by 7 bases and J by 7 bases, leaving 21 bases between them. The CDR3 DNA reads as TGTGCCAGTACCATGGGAGTGTCAGGGGCTAATACGCAGTATTTT. Amino acids: CASTMGVSGANTQYF.

The rearrangement joins TRBV11-1 to TRBJ1-1, with D possibly matching TRBD1 (5 bases). This CDR3 has 14 residues. Germline CDR1 is SGHAT and CDR2 is FQDESV (reference sequence). The germline V and J ends were trimmed by 3 bases and 5 bases, with 13 bases remaining between them. DNA of the CDR3: TGTGCCAGCAGCTTCGGGCAGGGAGGGACTGAAGCTTTCTTT. This sequence encodes CASSFGQGGTEAFF.

This clone was observed a single time. This sequence joins TRBV7-2 and TRBJ1-5; no firm D call. Germline V gene data show CDR1 as SGHTA and CDR2 as FQGNSA. Trimming took 5 bases from V and 5 from J, leaving 10 bases between them. The CDR3 has 13 amino acids. CDR3 protein: CASSPDNHQPQHF. The DNA of the CDR3 is TGTGCCAGCAGCCCCGACAACCATCAGCCCCAGCATTTT.

This sequence joins TRBV19 and TRBJ1-5; D is undetermined. The germline CDR1 and CDR2 sequences are LNHDA and SQIVND (reference sequence). V was cut by 3 bases and J by 4 bases, with 13 bases left in between. The length of the CDR3 is 15 residues. The CDR3 DNA reads TGTGCCAGTAGTATTTCACCGCCGATTAATCAGCCCCAGCATTTT. Residues: CASSISPPINQPQHF.

The genes are TRBV5-6 and TRBJ2-3, with 12 bases fitting TRBD2. V dropped 4 bases and J dropped 7; count of bases not matched to a gene: 10. The CDR3 has 16 amino acids. From germline, CDR1 is SGHDT and CDR2 YYEEEE. The CDR3 region is CASSQSSGRAGNTQYF. CDR3 DNA sequence: TGTGCCAGCAGCCAGTCTAGCGGGAGGGCCGGGAATACGCAGTATTTT.

This clone occurred once. The chain has TRBV5-1 and TRBJ2-7; D unclear. The ends were cut back, 5 bases at V and 3 bases at J, with 15 bases in the middle. Germline CDR1 and CDR2: SGHRS and YFSETQ. The CDR3 sequence is 14 residues long. The CDR3 spells CASRVALTDYEQYF. CDR3 nucleotide sequence: TGCGCCAGCAGGGTTGCACTAACTGACTACGAGCAGTACTTC. Variable domain in full (rest from reference TRBV5-1 and TRBJ2-7): KAGVTQTPRYLIKTRGQQVTLSCSPISGHRSVSWYQQTPGQGLQFLFEYFSETQRNKGNFPGRFSGRQFSNSRSEMNVSTLELGDSALYLCASRVALTDYEQYFGPGTRLTVT.

The J gene is TRBJ2-6, the V gene TRBV10-3; D not certain. Trimming left V 4 bases short and J 0 bases short, with 10 bases between. Per the germline V gene, CDR1 is ENHRY and CDR2 is SYGVKD. The CDR3 runs 16 residues. As DNA, the CDR3 is TGTGCCATCAGTGCCCCAGGCATCTCTGGGGCCAACGTCCTGACTTTC. It yields the protein CAISAPGISGANVLTF.

The chain joins TRBV5-1 to TRBJ1-5, with 7 positions matching TRBD1. The CDR3 is 14 residues long. CDR1 is SGHRS, CDR2 YFSETQ, per germline. V dropped 4 bases and J dropped 6; count of bases not matched to a gene: 7. Here the CDR3 reads CASSVTGPGQPQHF. CDR3 nucleotides: TGCGCCAGCAGCGTGACAGGGCCGGGTCAGCCCCAGCATTTT. Looking up the rest from reference TRBV5-1 and TRBJ1-5 gives the full variable domain: KAGVTQTPRYLIKTRGQQVTLSCSPISGHRSVSWYQQTPGQGLQFLFEYFSETQRNKGNFPGRFSGRQFSNSRSEMNVSTLELGDSALYLCASSVTGPGQPQHFGDGTRLSIL.

This chain links TRBV30 with TRBJ2-2; TRBD2 matches 8 bases. V lost 5 bases and J lost 7; bases outside the gene matches: 9. The CDR3 contains 14 residues. Per the germline V gene, CDR1 is GTSNPN and CDR2 is SVGIG (reference sequence). The CDR3 region has the DNA TGTGCCTGGGGAGGAACTAGCGGTATCGGGGAGCTGTTTTTT. Its translation: CAWGGTSGIGELFF.